This T cell receptor beta chain was recorded in a study of blood T cell repertoires in COVID-19. Study background: Sites in the United States, Italy and Spain provided acute and convalescent COVID-19 samples.

CDR1 LGHDT and CDR2 YNNKEL come from the germline V gene (reference sequence). With 1 base removed from V and 0 bases from J, the gap between germline ends came to 12 bases. The CDR3 totals 16 residues. TCRdb keeps only in-frame clones here, not all; method: immunoSEQ multiplex PCR. The sample yields roughly 220,000 clones, approximately 90% seen once. The chain combines TRBV3-1 (or the pseudogene TRBV3-2) with TRBJ2-5; maybe TRBD2 (6 bases). The sequence came from a woman aged 50 to 60 with COVID-19, enrolled during active disease. The sequencing input was peripheral blood. The CDR3 bases are TGTGCCAGCAGCCAAGGGTTTCTAGCGCACCAAGAGACCCAGTACTTC. Its protein product is CASSQGFLAHQETQYF.